Sequencing of this T cell receptor (beta chain) was carried out in a study of blood T cell repertoires in COVID-19. Overall study: The analysed material was cDNA or gDNA that came from T cells, B-cell-depleted T cells, or PBMCs.

This clone showed up just a few times. Between the trimmed V and J ends, which lost 2 bases and 0 bases, there was a span of 8 bases. The CDR3 is 14 residues long. Per germline, CDR1 LGHDT and CDR2 YNNKEL (reference sequence). The protocol was immunoSEQ multiplex PCR, while the TCRdb copy is restricted to in-frame clones and leaves out a portion. The repertoire holds roughly 250,000 clones, with around 90% as singletons. Assignments of participants to cohorts depended upon their own reported clinical history. The receptor was derived from a woman in her forties who had been exposed to COVID-19. This chain uses TRBV3-1 (or the pseudogene TRBV3-2) with TRBJ2-7, with a tentative D call TRBD2 (6 bases). Sequenced sample: PBMCs or T cells enriched from blood (not recorded which). CDR3 in DNA: TGTGCCAGCAGCCAACGGGAGAGCTCCTACGAGCAGTACTTC. This translates into CASSQRESSYEQYF.